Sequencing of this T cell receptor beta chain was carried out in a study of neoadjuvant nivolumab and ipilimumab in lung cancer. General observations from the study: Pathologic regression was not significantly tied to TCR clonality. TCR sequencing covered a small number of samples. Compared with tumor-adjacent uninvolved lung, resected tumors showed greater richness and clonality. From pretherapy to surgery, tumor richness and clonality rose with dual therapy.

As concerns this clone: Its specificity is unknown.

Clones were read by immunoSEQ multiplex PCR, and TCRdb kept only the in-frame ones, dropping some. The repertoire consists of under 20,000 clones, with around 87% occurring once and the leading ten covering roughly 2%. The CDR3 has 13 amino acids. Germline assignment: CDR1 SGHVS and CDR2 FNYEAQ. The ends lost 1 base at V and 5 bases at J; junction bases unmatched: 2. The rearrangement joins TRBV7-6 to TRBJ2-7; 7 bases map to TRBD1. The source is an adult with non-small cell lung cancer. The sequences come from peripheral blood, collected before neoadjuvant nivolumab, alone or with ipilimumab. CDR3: CASSLVGTDEQYF. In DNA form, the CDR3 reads TGTGCCAGCAGCTTAGTCGGGACAGACGAGCAGTACTTC.